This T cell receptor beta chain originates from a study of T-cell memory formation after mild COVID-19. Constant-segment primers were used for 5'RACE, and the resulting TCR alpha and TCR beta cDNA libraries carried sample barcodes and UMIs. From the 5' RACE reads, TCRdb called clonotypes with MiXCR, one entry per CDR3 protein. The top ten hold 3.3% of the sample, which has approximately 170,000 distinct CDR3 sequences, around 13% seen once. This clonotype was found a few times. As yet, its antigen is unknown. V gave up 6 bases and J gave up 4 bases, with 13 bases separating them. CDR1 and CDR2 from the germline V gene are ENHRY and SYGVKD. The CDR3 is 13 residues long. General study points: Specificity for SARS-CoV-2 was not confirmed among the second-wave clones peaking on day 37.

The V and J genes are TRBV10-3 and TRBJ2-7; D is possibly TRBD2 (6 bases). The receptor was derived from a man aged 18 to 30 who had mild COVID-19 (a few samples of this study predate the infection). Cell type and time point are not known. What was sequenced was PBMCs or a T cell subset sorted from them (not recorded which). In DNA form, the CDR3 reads TGTGCCATCAGCCCGGGACTGACATACGAGCAGTACGTC. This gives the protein CAISPGLTYEQYV.